This T cell receptor beta chain is from a study of identical twins. Whole-study findings and limits: Models predicted less out-of-frame TCR alpha sharing in monozygotic twins than was found. Fewer insertions marked abundant cord blood beta clonotypes; young adult naive trended weakly, memory not at all.

Donors uniformly comprised healthy Caucasians. With regard to this clonotype: No antigen is known for it.

Looked up from germline, CDR1 is SQVTM and CDR2 is ANQGSEA. J gave up 6 bases and V 4 bases, and 4 bases lay outside the gene matches. The CDR3 covers 12 residues. MiXCR, applied by TCRdb to the 5' RACE reads, yields one record per CDR3 protein. The sample shows 1.5 million to 2 million distinct CDR3 sequences, about 32% of them seen only once. The sequencing sample was made of cord blood. The TCR originated in a newborn girl in good health. V and J are TRBV29-1 and TRBJ1-2; 8 bases fit TRBD1. The CDR3 DNA reads TGCAGCGTTGGGCAGGGGGCTGATGGCTACACCTTC. Amino acid sequence: CSVGQGADGYTF.